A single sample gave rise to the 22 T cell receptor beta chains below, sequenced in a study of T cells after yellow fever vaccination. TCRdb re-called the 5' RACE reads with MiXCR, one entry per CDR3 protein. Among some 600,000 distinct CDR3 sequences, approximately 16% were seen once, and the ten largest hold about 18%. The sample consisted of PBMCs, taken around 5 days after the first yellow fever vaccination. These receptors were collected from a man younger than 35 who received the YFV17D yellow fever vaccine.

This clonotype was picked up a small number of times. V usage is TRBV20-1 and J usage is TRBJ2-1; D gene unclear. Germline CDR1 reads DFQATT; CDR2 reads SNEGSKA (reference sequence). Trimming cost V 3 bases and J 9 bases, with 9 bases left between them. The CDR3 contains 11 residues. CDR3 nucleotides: TGCAGTGCTAGTCGCGGTGGTGAGCAGTTCTTC. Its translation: CSASRGGEQFF.

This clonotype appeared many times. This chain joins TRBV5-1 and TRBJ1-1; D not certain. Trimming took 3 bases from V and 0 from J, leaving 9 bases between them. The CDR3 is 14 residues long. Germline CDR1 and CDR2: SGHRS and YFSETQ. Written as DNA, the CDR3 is TGCGCCAGCAGCTCGACGGGCCTGAACACTGAAGCTTTCTTT. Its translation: CASSSTGLNTEAFF.

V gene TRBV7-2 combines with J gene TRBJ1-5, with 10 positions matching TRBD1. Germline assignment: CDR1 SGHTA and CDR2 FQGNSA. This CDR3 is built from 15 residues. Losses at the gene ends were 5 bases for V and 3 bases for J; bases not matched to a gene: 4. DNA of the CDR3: TGTGCCAGCAGCCGAGGGACAGGGGACAATCAGCCCCAGCATTTT. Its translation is CASSRGTGDNQPQHF.

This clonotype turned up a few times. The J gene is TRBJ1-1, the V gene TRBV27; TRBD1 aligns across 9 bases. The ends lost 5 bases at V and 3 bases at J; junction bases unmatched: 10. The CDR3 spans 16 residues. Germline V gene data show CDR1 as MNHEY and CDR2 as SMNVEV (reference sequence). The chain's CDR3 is CASSRLGQGFDTEAFF. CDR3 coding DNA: TGTGCCAGCAGTCGGTTGGGACAGGGTTTCGACACTGAAGCTTTCTTT.

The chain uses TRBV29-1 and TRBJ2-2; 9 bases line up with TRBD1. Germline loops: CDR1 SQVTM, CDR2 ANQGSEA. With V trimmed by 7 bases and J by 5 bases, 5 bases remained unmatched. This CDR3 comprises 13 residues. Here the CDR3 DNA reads TGCAGCGCTTGGACAGGGGTGACCGGGGAGCTGTTTTTT. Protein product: CSAWTGVTGELFF.

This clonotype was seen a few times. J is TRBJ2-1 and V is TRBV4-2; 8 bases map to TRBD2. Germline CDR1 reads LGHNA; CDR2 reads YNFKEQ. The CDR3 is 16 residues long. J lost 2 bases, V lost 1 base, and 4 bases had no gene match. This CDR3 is CASSQVRGVAYNEQFF. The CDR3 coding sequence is TGTGCCAGCAGCCAAGTGCGGGGGGTCGCCTACAATGAGCAGTTCTTC.

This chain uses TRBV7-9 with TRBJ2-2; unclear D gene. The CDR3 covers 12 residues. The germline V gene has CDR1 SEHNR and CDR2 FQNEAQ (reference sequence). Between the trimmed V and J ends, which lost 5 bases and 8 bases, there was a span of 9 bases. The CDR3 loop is CASSPRPGELFF. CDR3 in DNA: TGTGCCAGCAGCCCCAGACCTGGGGAGCTGTTTTTT. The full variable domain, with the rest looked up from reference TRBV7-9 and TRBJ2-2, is DTGVSQNPRHKITKRGQNVTFRCDPISEHNRLYWYRQTLGQGPEFLTYFQNEAQLEKSRLLSDRFSAERPKGSFSTLEIQRTEQGDSAMYLCASSPRPGELFFGEGSRLTVL.

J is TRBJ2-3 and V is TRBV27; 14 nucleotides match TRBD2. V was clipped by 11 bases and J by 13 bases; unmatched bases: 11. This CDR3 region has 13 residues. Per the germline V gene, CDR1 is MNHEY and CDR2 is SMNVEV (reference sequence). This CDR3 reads CASNGLAGGLEYF. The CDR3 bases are TGTGCCTCCAACGGACTAGCGGGGGGTCTGGAGTATTTT.

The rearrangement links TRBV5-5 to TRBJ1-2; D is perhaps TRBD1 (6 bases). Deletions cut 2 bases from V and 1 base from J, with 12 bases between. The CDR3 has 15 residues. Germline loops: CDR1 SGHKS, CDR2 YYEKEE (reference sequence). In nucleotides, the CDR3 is TGTGCCAGCAGCTTATACAGGGTGGTTAACTATGGCTACACCTTC. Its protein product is CASSLYRVVNYGYTF.

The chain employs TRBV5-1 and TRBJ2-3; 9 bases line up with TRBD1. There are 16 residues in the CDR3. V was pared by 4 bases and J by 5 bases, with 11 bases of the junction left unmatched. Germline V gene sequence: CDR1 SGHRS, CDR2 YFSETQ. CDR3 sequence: CASSSPGQGSQDTQYF. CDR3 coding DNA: TGCGCCAGCAGCAGTCCGGGACAGGGATCCCAAGATACGCAGTATTTT.

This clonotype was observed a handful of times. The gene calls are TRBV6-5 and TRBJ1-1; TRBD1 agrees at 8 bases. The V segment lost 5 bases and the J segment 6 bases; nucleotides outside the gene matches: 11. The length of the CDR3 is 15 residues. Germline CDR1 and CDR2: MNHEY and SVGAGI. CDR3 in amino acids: CASSVLAGGLSEAFF. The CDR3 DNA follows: TGTGCCAGCAGTGTACTAGCAGGGGGCCTTTCTGAAGCTTTCTTT.

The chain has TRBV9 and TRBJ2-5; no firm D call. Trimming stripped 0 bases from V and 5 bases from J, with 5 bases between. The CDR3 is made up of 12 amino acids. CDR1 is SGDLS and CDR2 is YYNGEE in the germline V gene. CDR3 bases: TGTGCCAGCAGCGTAGATCCGGAGACCCAGTACTTC. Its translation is CASSVDPETQYF. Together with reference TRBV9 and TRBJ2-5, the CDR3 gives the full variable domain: DSGVTQTPKHLITATGQRVTLRCSPRSGDLSVYWYQQSLDQGLQFLIQYYNGEERAKGNILERFSAQQFPDLHSELNLSSLELGDSALYFCASSVDPETQYFGPGTRLLVL.

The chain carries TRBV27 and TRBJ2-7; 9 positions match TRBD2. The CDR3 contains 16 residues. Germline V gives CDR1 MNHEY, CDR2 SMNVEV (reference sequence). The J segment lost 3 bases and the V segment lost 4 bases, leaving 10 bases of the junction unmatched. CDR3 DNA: TGTGCCAGCAGTTCTCCAGCGGGGGGCCGTTACTACGAGCAGTACGTC. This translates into CASSSPAGGRYYEQYV.

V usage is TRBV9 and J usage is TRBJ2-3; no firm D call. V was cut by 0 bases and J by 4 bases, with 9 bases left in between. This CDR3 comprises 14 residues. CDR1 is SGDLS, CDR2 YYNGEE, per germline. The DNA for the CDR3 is TGTGCCAGCAGCGTAGCGCCAGCAGCAGATACGCAGTATTTT. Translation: CASSVAPAADTQYF.

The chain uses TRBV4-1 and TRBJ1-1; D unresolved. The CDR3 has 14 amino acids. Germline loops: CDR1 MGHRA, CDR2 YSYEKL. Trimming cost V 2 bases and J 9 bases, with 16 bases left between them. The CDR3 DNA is TGCGCCAGCAGCCAAAAAGCCGGGGTGTCTCAAGCTTTCTTT. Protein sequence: CASSQKAGVSQAFF.

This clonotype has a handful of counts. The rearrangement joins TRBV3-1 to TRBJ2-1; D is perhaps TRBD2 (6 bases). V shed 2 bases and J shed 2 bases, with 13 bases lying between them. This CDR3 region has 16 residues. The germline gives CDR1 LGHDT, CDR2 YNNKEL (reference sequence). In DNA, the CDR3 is TGTGCCAGCAGCCAACAACCAGCGGGTACCTACAATGAGCAGTTCTTC. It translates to CASSQQPAGTYNEQFF.

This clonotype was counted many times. CDR3 in amino acids: CASSPGQGRYEQYV. Written as DNA, the CDR3 is TGTGCCAGCAGTCCGGGACAGGGAAGGTACGAGCAGTACGTC. The gene calls are TRBV12-3 or TRBV12-4 and TRBJ2-7, with 9 bases fitting TRBD1. J gave up 4 bases and V 5 bases, and 6 bases lay outside the gene matches. The CDR3 contains 14 residues.

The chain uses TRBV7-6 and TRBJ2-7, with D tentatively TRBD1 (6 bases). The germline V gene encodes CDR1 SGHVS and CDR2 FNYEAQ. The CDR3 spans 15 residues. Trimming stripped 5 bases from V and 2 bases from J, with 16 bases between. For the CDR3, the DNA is TGTGCCAGCAGCCTCTCCACGGACAGAGCCTACGAGCAGTACGTC. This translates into CASSLSTDRAYEQYV.

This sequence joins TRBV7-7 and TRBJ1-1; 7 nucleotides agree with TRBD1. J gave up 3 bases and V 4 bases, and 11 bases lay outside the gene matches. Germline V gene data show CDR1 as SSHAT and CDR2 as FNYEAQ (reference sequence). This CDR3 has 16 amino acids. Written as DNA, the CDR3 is TGTGCCAGCAGCTCTCAAAAAGGGGGCGCGGACACTGAAGCTTTCTTT. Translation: CASSSQKGGADTEAFF.

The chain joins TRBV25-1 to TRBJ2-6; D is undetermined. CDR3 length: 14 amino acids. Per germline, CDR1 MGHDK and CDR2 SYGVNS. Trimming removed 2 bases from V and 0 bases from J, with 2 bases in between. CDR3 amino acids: CASSEASGANVLTF. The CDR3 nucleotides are TGTGCCAGCAGTGAAGCCTCTGGGGCCAACGTCCTGACTTTC.

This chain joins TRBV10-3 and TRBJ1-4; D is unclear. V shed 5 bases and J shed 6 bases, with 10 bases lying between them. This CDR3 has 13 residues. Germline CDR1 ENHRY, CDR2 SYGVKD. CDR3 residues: CAISLQQYEKLFF. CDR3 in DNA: TGTGCCATCAGTTTACAGCAGTATGAAAAACTGTTTTTT.

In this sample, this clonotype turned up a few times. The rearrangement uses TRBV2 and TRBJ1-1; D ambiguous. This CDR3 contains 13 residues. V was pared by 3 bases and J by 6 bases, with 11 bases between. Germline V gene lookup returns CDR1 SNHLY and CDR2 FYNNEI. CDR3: CASSDPGAAEAFF. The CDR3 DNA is TGTGCCAGCAGTGACCCAGGTGCCGCTGAAGCTTTCTTT.